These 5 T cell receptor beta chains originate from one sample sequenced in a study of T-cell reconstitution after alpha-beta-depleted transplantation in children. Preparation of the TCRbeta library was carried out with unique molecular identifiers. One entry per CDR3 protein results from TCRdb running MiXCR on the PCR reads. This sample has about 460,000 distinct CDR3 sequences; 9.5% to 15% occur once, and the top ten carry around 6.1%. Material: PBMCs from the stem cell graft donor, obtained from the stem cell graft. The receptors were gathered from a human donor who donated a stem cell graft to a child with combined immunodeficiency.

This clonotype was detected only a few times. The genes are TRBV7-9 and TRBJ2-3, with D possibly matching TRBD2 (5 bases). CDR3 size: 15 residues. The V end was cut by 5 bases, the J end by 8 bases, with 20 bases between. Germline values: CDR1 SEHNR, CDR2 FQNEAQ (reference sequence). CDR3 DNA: TGTGCCAGCAGCCCCCCGGGTGGAGCGGCAGCTACGCAGTATTTT. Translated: CASSPPGGAAATQYF.

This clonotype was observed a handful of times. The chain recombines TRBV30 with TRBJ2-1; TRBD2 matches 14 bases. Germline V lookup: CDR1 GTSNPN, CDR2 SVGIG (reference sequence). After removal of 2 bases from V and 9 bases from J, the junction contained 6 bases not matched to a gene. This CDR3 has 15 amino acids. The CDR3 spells CAWSLGTSGGGEQFF. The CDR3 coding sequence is TGTGCCTGGAGTCTTGGGACTAGCGGGGGCGGTGAGCAGTTCTTC.

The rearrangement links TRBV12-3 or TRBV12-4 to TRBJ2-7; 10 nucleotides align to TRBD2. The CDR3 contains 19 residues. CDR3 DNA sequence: TGTACCTGCAGTTTGTTCGGGCGCGGACTAGCGGCGAGCTCCTACGAGCAGTACTTC. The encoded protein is CTCSLFGRGLAASSYEQYF.

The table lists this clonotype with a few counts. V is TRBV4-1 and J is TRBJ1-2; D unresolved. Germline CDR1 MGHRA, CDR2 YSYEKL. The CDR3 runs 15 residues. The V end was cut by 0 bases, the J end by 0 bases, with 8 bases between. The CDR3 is CASSQDPGANYGYTF. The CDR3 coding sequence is TGCGCCAGCAGCCAAGATCCAGGAGCTAACTATGGCTACACCTTC.

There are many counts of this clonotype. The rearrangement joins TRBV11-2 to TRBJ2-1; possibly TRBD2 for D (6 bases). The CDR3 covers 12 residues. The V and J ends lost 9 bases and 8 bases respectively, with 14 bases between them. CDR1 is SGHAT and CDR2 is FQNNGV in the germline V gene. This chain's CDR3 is CASMTSLDEQFF. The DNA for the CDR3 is TGTGCCAGTATGACTAGTCTCGATGAGCAGTTCTTC.